Described below is a single TCR beta chain sequence and its context. Its specificity is not known. These data are taken from a study of CXCR3-negative and CXCR3-positive naive CD8 T cells. Overall study: Roughly 130 million TRB reads were obtained in total, which works out to about 1.5 +/- 0.3 million per library. General observations from the study: Comparison of naive CXCR3-negative and CXCR3-positive cells revealed similar TRBV-TRBJ usage, while memory cells differed.

5' RACE with UMI labels generated the TRB cDNA libraries. Reprocessing the 5' RACE reads, TCRdb reports a single entry for every CDR3 protein and omits DNA. Its table records about 43,000 distinct CDR3 sequences. Sequences were obtained from memory CD8+ T cells from blood. The source of this sequence is a human donor in good health. Some clones in this sample may be carry-over from other donors' samples.

CDR3 protein: CASSYSRGPDTQYF. The rearrangement links TRBV6-2 or TRBV6-3 to TRBJ2-3; there is no DNA to check the TCRdb D call of TRBD1. Germline lookup yields CDR1 MNHEY and CDR2 SVGEGT. The CDR3 totals 14 residues.